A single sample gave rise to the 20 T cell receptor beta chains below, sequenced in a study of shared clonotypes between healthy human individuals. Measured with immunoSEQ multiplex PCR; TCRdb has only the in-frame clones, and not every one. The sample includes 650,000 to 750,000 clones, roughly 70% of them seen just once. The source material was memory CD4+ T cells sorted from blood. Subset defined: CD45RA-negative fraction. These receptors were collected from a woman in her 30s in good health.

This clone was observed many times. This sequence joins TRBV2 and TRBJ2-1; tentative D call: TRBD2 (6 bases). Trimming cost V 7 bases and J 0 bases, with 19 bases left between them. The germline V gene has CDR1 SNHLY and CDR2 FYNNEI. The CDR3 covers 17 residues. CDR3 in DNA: TGTGCCAGCAAAACCCCTAGCGCACAACGCTCCTACAATGAGCAGTTCTTC. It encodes CASKTPSAQRSYNEQFF.

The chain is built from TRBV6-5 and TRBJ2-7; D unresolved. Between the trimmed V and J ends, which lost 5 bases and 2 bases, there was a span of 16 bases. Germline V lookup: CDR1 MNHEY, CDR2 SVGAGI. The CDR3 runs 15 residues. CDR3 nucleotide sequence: TGTGCCAGCAGTAGACGGGCCCATGCCACCTACGAGCAGTACTTC. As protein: CASSRRAHATYEQYF.

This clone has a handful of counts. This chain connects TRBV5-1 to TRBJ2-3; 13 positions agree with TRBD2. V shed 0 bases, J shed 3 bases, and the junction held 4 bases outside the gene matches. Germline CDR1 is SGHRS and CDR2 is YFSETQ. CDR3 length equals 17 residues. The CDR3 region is CASSLAGTSGMTDTQYF. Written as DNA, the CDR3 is TGCGCCAGCAGCTTGGCCGGGACTAGCGGGATGACAGATACGCAGTATTTT.

In nucleotides, the CDR3 is TGCGCCAGCAGCTTGACTAGCGGGAGAGTCGGCGAGCAGTACTTC. Encoded protein: CASSLTSGRVGEQYF. The rearrangement links TRBV5-1 to TRBJ2-7; 11 nucleotides align to TRBD2. The CDR3 spans 15 residues. With V trimmed by 1 base and J by 6 bases, 6 bases remained unmatched. Looked up from germline, CDR1 is SGHRS and CDR2 is YFSETQ.

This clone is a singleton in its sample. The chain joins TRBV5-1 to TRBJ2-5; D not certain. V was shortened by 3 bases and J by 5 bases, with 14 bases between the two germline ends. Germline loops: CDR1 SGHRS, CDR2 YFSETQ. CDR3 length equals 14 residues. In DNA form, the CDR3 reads TGCGCCAGCAGCTCGCCGACGGGTCCGGAGACCCAGTACTTC. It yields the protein CASSSPTGPETQYF.

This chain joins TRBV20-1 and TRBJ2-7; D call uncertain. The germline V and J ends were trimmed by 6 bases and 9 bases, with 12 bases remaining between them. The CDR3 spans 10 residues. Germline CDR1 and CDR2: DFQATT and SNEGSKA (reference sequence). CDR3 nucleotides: TGCAGTGCCGCTAGGACCGCGCAGTACTTC. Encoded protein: CSAARTAQYF.

The CDR3 loop reads CASSGRGRGLARFF. In DNA, the CDR3 is TGTGCCAGTAGTGGCCGGGGAAGGGGACTAGCCAGGTTCTTC. This rearrangement joins TRBV19 to TRBJ2-1; 9 positions match TRBD2. J gave up 15 bases and V 5 bases, and 14 bases lay outside the gene matches. Germline values: CDR1 LNHDA, CDR2 SQIVND (reference sequence). There are 14 residues in the CDR3.

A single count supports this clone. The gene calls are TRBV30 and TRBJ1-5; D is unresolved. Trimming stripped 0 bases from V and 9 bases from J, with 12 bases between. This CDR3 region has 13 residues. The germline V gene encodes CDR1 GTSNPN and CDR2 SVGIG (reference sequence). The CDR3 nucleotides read TGTGCCTGGAGTGTACTATTGTCCGGGCCCCAGCATTTT. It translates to CAWSVLLSGPQHF.

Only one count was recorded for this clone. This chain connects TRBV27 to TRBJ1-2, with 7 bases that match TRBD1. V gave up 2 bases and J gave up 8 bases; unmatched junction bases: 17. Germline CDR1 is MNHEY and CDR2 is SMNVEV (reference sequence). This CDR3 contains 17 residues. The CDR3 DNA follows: TGTGCCAGCAGTTTACATCAAGCAGGGGGGTCCATGCAGGGCTACACCTTC. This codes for CASSLHQAGGSMQGYTF.

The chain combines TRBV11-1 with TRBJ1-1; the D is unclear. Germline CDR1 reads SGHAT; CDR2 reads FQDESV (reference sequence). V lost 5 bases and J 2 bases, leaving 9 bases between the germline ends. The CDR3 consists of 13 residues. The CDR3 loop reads CASSRTANTEAFF. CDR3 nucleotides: TGTGCCAGCAGCCGAACAGCCAACACTGAAGCTTTCTTT.

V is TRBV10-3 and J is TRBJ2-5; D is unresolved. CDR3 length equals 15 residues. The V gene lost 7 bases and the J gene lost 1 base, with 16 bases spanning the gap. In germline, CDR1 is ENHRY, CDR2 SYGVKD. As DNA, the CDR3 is TGTGCCATCACCGCATCCCTTTTTACCCAAGAGACCCAGTACTTC. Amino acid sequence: CAITASLFTQETQYF.

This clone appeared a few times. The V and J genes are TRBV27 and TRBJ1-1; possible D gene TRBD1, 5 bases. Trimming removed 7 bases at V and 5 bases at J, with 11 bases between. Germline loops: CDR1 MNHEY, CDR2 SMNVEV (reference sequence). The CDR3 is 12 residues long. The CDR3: CASISPGTEAFF. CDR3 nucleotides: TGTGCCAGCATTAGCCCAGGGACTGAAGCTTTCTTT.

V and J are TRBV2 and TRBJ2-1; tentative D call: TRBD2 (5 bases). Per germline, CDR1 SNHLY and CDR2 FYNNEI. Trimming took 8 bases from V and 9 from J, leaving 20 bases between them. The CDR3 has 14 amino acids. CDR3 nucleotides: TGTGCCAGCCATTTAGCGCCCATGTTGGGTGAGCAGTTCTTC. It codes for CASHLAPMLGEQFF.

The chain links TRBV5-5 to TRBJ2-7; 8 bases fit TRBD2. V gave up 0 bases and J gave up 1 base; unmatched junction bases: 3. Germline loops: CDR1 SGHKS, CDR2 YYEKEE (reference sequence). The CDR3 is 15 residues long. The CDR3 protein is CASSLVTSGSYEQYF. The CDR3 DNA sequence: TGTGCCAGCAGCTTGGTAACTAGCGGTTCCTACGAGCAGTACTTC.

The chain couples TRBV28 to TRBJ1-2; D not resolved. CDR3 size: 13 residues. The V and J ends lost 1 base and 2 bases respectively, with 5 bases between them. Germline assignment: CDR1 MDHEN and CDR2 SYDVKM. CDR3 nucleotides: TGTGCCAGCAGTTTATTAGTGAACTATGGCTACACCTTC. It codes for CASSLLVNYGYTF.

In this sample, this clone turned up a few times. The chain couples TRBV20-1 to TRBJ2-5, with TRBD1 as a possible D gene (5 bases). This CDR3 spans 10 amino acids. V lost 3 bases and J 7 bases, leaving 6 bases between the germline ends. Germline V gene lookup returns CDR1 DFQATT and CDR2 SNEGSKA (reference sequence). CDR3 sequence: CSASGATQYF. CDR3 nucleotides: TGCAGTGCTAGTGGGGCGACCCAGTACTTC.

CDR3 region: CASSPSRDQPQHF. CDR3 in DNA: TGTGCCAGCTCACCCAGCAGGGATCAGCCCCAGCATTTT. The V gene is TRBV18, the J gene TRBJ1-5, with TRBD1 as a possible D gene (5 bases). V was shortened by 3 bases and J by 5 bases, with 8 bases between the two germline ends. The germline V gene has CDR1 KGHSH and CDR2 LQKENI. The CDR3 spans 13 residues.

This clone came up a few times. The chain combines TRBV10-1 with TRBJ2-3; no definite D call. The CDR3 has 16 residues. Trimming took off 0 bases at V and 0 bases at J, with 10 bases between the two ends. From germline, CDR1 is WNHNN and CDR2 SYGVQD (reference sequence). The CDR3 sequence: CASSESQRSSTDTQYF. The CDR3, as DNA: TGCGCCAGCAGTGAGTCTCAGCGTTCGAGCACAGATACGCAGTATTTT.

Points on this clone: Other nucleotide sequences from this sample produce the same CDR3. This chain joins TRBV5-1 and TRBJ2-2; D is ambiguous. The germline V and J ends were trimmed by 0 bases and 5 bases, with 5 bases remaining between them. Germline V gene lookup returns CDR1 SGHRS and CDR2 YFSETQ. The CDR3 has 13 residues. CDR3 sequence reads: CASSLGGTGELFF. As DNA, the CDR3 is TGCGCCAGCAGCTTGGGTGGGACCGGGGAGCTGTTTTTT.

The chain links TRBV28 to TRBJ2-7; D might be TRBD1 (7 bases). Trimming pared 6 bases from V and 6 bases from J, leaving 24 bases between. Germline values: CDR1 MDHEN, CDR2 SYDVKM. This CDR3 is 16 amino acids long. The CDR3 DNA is TGTGCCAGCAGATCCAGGGGGGCAGTATTAACGGCCGAGCAGTACTTC. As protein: CASRSRGAVLTAEQYF. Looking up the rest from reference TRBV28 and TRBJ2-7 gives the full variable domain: DVKVTQSSRYLVKRTGEKVFLECVQDMDHENMFWYRQDPGLGLRLIYFSYDVKMKEKGDIPEGYSVSREKKERFSLILESASTNQTSMYLCASRSRGAVLTAEQYFGPGTRLTVT.